These 30 T cell receptor beta chains were sequenced from one sample in a study of T-cell memory formation after mild COVID-19. TCRdb passed the 5' RACE reads through MiXCR, listing each CDR3 protein once. This table holds about 190,000 distinct CDR3 sequences, around 25% found once. Sample: PBMCs or a T cell subset sorted from them (not recorded which). The receptors were gathered from an adult woman who had mild COVID-19 (a few samples of this study predate the infection). Cell type and time point are not known.

J is TRBJ2-3 and V is TRBV5-1; a weak D match, TRBD2 (5 bases). This CDR3 comprises 13 residues. Germline V gene sequence: CDR1 SGHRS, CDR2 YFSETQ. V dropped 4 bases and J dropped 6 bases, with 12 bases sitting between them. The CDR3 coding sequence is TGCGCCAGCAGCCCCCGTCCGGGGGATACGCAGTATTTT. It yields the protein CASSPRPGDTQYF.

The table lists this clonotype with a few counts. The chain recombines TRBV18 with TRBJ2-5; 11 bases fit TRBD2. The CDR3 covers 14 residues. In germline, CDR1 is KGHSH, CDR2 LQKENI. J lost 6 bases, V lost 4 bases, and 4 bases had no gene match. CDR3 sequence (DNA): TGTGCCAGCTCACAACTAGCGGGAGAACAGACCCAGTACTTC. Translating it yields CASSQLAGEQTQYF.

The sample holds a few counts of this clonotype. V and J are TRBV29-1 and TRBJ2-1, with 14 bases fitting TRBD2. J was trimmed by 9 bases and V by 7 bases; bases with no gene match: 14. The CDR3 covers 16 residues. CDR1 and CDR2 (germline): SQVTM, ANQGSEA. The CDR3 sequence: CSAGQGTSGSYSEQFF. CDR3 DNA: TGCAGCGCGGGACAGGGGACTAGCGGGAGTTATAGTGAGCAGTTCTTC.

The gene calls are TRBV20-1 and TRBJ2-5, with D possibly TRBD2 on 7 matching bases. The germline gives CDR1 DFQATT, CDR2 SNEGSKA (reference sequence). This CDR3 has 16 residues. Trimming stripped 0 bases from V and 5 bases from J, with 19 bases between. CDR3 protein: CSARDSGGAGVETQYF. The DNA for the CDR3 is TGCAGTGCTAGAGATTCGGGGGGCGCAGGTGTGGAGACCCAGTACTTC.

The chain has TRBV11-2 and TRBJ1-4, with D perhaps TRBD1 (5 bases). Deletions cut 4 bases from V and 6 bases from J, with 15 bases between. CDR3 length equals 15 residues. Germline V gene sequence: CDR1 SGHAT, CDR2 FQNNGV. CDR3 sequence: CASSWGTEVYEKLFF. CDR3 nucleotide sequence: TGTGCCAGCAGCTGGGGGACGGAAGTGTATGAAAAACTGTTTTTT.

The chain has TRBV4-3 and TRBJ1-2; D is uncertain. CDR3 length equals 13 residues. Per germline, CDR1 LGHNA and CDR2 YSLEER. Trimming removed 2 bases at V and 3 bases at J, with 7 bases between. CDR3 region: CASSQKIHYGYTF. The CDR3 nucleotides are TGCGCCAGCAGCCAAAAAATACACTATGGCTACACCTTC.

This clonotype was detected a few times. V gene TRBV10-3 combines with J gene TRBJ1-5, with D uncertain. The CDR3 has 15 residues. Germline V gene sequence: CDR1 ENHRY, CDR2 SYGVKD. Trimming took off 3 bases at V and 0 bases at J, with 9 bases between the two ends. The CDR3: CAISDLGYSNQPQHF. The CDR3 DNA reads as TGTGCCATCAGTGATCTAGGATATAGCAATCAGCCCCAGCATTTT.

The genes are TRBV12-3 or TRBV12-4 and TRBJ2-5; TRBD2 is a possible D gene (6 bases). The V end lost 10 bases, the J end lost 1 base, and 13 bases lay between the germline ends. This CDR3 is built from 13 residues. This CDR3 reads CATRRLVQETQYF. The CDR3 bases are TGTGCCACCAGGAGACTAGTCCAAGAGACCCAGTACTTC.

The chain has TRBV6-6 and TRBJ2-1; 13 bases are shared with TRBD2. V lost 4 bases, J lost 6 bases, and 6 bases stayed unmatched. Germline V CDR1 and CDR2: MNHNY, SVGAGI (reference sequence). This CDR3 is 16 amino acids long. CDR3 amino acids: CASSSLLAGGSNEQFF. The DNA for the CDR3 is TGTGCCAGCAGTTCCTTACTAGCGGGAGGGAGCAATGAGCAGTTCTTC.

There are a few counts of this clonotype. The V gene is TRBV29-1, the J gene TRBJ1-2; D perhaps matches TRBD1 (6 bases). In germline, CDR1 is SQVTM, CDR2 ANQGSEA. There are 12 residues in the CDR3. The ends were cut back, 4 bases at V and 3 bases at J, with 9 bases in the middle. The CDR3 coding sequence is TGCAGCGTTGGGGGGCGACACTATGGCTACACCTTC. Translation: CSVGGRHYGYTF.

This clonotype was seen a handful of times. The chain recombines TRBV6-2 or TRBV6-3 with TRBJ1-6; 7 nucleotides align to TRBD1. This CDR3 comprises 15 residues. J gave up 10 bases and V 7 bases, and 13 bases lay outside the gene matches. Looked up from germline, CDR1 is MNHEY and CDR2 is SVGEGT. CDR3 coding DNA: TGTGCCAGCATCCCGAACAGGGGAGGAGGCTCACCCCTCCACTTT. As protein: CASIPNRGGGSPLHF.

This clonotype was seen a few times. V gene TRBV5-1 combines with J gene TRBJ1-3; D is unclear. The V end lost 1 base, the J end lost 1 base, and 6 bases lay between the germline ends. Per the germline V gene, CDR1 is SGHRS and CDR2 is YFSETQ. This CDR3 has 14 residues. CDR3 loop: CASSLSSSGNTIYF. CDR3 sequence (DNA): TGCGCCAGCAGCTTGTCCAGTTCTGGAAACACCATATATTTT. The complete variable domain, with remaining parts taken from reference TRBV5-1 and TRBJ1-3, reads KAGVTQTPRYLIKTRGQQVTLSCSPISGHRSVSWYQQTPGQGLQFLFEYFSETQRNKGNFPGRFSGRQFSNSRSEMNVSTLELGDSALYLCASSLSSSGNTIYFGEGSWLTVV.

This chain joins TRBV18 and TRBJ1-4, with 8 bases identical to TRBD1. Trimming took 2 bases from V and 8 from J; bases not matched to a gene: 1. Germline CDR1 is KGHSH and CDR2 is LQKENI. CDR3 length equals 13 residues. The CDR3 DNA is TGTGCCAGCTCACCAGGGGACAGGGAAAAACTGTTTTTT. Its translation: CASSPGDREKLFF.

V usage is TRBV7-9 and J usage is TRBJ2-3, with D perhaps TRBD1 (6 bases). The V end was cut by 9 bases, the J end by 5 bases, with 12 bases between. Germline CDR1 reads SEHNR; CDR2 reads FQNEAQ (reference sequence). CDR3 length equals 12 residues. CDR3 protein: CARAGDQDTQYF. CDR3 DNA sequence: TGTGCCAGGGCAGGGGATCAAGATACGCAGTATTTT.

This clonotype was seen more than once but under ten times. This chain joins TRBV5-1 and TRBJ2-1, with TRBD2 identical over 10 bases. This CDR3 region has 16 residues. V was clipped by 0 bases and J by 4 bases; unmatched bases: 4. CDR1 is SGHRS, CDR2 YFSETQ, per germline. CDR3 protein: CASSLAPSGGYNEQFF. CDR3 DNA sequence: TGCGCCAGCAGCTTGGCTCCTAGCGGGGGATACAATGAGCAGTTCTTC.

CDR3 bases: TGTGCCACCAGTGGCGGGGATGAGCAGTTCTTC. This gives the protein CATSGGDEQFF. The J gene is TRBJ2-1, the V gene TRBV24-1, with D possibly matching TRBD2 (6 bases). Trimming left V 5 bases short and J 8 bases short, with 6 bases between. The germline V gene has CDR1 KGHDR and CDR2 SFDVKD. The CDR3 runs 11 residues.

The rearrangement joins TRBV20-1 to TRBJ2-7; 9 bases line up with TRBD2. V lost 2 bases to trimming and J lost 7 bases; unmatched junction nucleotides: 6. The CDR3 has 13 residues. CDR1 is DFQATT, CDR2 SNEGSKA, per germline (reference sequence). CDR3 sequence: CSARSLAGWEQYF. The CDR3 DNA sequence: TGCAGTGCTAGATCCCTAGCGGGGTGGGAGCAGTACTTC.

This clonotype was found a few times. The V gene is TRBV11-3, the J gene TRBJ2-7; 9 positions agree with TRBD1. The CDR3 has 15 residues. The germline CDR1 and CDR2 sequences are SGHNT and YENEEA. V trimming: 0 bases; J trimming: 3 bases; junction bases outside the gene matches: 3. CDR3 DNA: TGTGCCAGCAGCTTAGATAGGGACAGGGACTACGAGCAGTACTTC. Translation gives CASSLDRDRDYEQYF.

The V call is TRBV11-3, the J call TRBJ1-1; 7 nucleotides align to TRBD1. The length of the CDR3 is 13 residues. In germline, CDR1 is SGHNT, CDR2 YENEEA. V gave up 7 bases and J gave up 4 bases; unmatched junction bases: 6. CDR3 protein: CASTDRVSTEAFF. In DNA form, the CDR3 reads TGTGCCAGCACAGACAGGGTCTCCACTGAAGCTTTCTTT.

Written as DNA, the CDR3 is TGTGCCACCAGTGAAGTCAACTCCTACAATGAGCAGTTCTTC. Its translation: CATSEVNSYNEQFF. This chain uses TRBV24-1 with TRBJ2-1; D not resolved. The CDR3 runs to 14 residues. CDR1 is KGHDR, CDR2 SFDVKD, per germline. With 4 bases removed from V and 0 bases from J, the gap between germline ends came to 6 bases.

The chain combines TRBV5-6 with TRBJ1-2, with D perhaps matching TRBD1 (5 bases). Germline assignment: CDR1 SGHDT and CDR2 YYEEEE. The CDR3 is made up of 15 amino acids. Deletions cut 3 bases from V and 2 bases from J, with 14 bases between. Here the CDR3 reads CASSSIGAGNYGYTF. Written as DNA, the CDR3 is TGTGCCAGCAGCTCCATTGGGGCAGGGAACTATGGCTACACCTTC.

The V call is TRBV15, the J call TRBJ1-1, with D tentatively TRBD1 (6 bases). Trimming stripped 1 base from V and 1 base from J, with 13 bases between. The CDR3 covers 16 residues. Germline loops: CDR1 LNHNV, CDR2 YYDKDF (reference sequence). This CDR3 reads CATSRAKGHQNTEAFF. CDR3 bases: TGTGCCACCAGCAGAGCGAAGGGACACCAGAACACTGAAGCTTTCTTT.

This clonotype was detected a few times. V and J are TRBV7-2 and TRBJ2-7; 8 bases fit TRBD2. CDR3 length: 15 residues. V lost 5 bases and J lost 3; bases outside the gene matches: 9. Germline V CDR1 and CDR2: SGHTA, FQGNSA. The CDR3 here is CASSEDAGGGYEQYF. The DNA of the CDR3 is TGTGCCAGCAGCGAAGATGCGGGAGGAGGCTACGAGCAGTACTTC.

The CDR3 DNA is TGTGCCAGCAGTTTAAACCTCGGAAACATTCAGTACTTC. This translates into CASSLNLGNIQYF. This sequence joins TRBV27 and TRBJ2-4; the D is unclear. Trimming removed 2 bases at V and 6 bases at J, with 8 bases between. The CDR3 is made up of 13 amino acids. Germline assignment: CDR1 MNHEY and CDR2 SMNVEV (reference sequence).

V gene TRBV12-3 or TRBV12-4 combines with J gene TRBJ1-6; D ambiguous. The V end lost 3 bases, the J end lost 9 bases, and 6 bases lay between the germline ends. This CDR3 contains 12 residues. CDR3 DNA sequence: TGTGCCAGCAGTTTTCGGGGTTCACCCCTCCACTTT. It yields the protein CASSFRGSPLHF.

Only a few counts were recorded for this clonotype. V gene TRBV12-3 or TRBV12-4 combines with J gene TRBJ2-4; 7 bases fit TRBD2. With V trimmed by 6 bases and J by 8 bases, 10 bases remained unmatched. This CDR3 is built from 14 residues. Here the CDR3 reads CASRAGRVWDIQYF. DNA of the CDR3: TGTGCCAGCAGAGCGGGACGGGTTTGGGACATTCAGTACTTC.

This clonotype was recorded at least ten times. The V gene is TRBV24-1, the J gene TRBJ2-1; 7 nucleotides align to TRBD1. The V gene end was trimmed by 2 bases and the J gene end by 0 bases; junction bases not matched to a gene: 9. The germline CDR1 and CDR2 sequences are KGHDR and SFDVKD. This CDR3 has 18 amino acids. The CDR3 spells CATSDYRQGLSSYNEQFF. The CDR3 nucleotides read TGTGCCACCAGTGATTATCGACAGGGATTGAGCTCCTACAATGAGCAGTTCTTC.

The rearrangement uses TRBV5-1 and TRBJ1-1; D remains unclear. CDR3 length: 12 residues. Germline lookup yields CDR1 SGHRS and CDR2 YFSETQ. Trimming took 3 bases from V and 9 from J, leaving 12 bases between them. The CDR3 loop is CASSSETLKAFF. The CDR3 nucleotides read TGCGCCAGCAGCTCGGAAACGTTAAAAGCTTTCTTT.

This sequence joins TRBV5-8 and TRBJ2-5, with TRBD1 matching over 10 bases. V lost 3 bases, J lost 5 bases, and 10 bases stayed unmatched. The CDR3 length is 16 residues. The germline gives CDR1 SGHTS, CDR2 YDEGEE. CDR3 DNA: TGTGCCAGCAGCTCAGGAAGAGACAGGGGGCGGGAGACCCAGTACTTC. Protein product: CASSSGRDRGRETQYF.

The chain employs TRBV5-4 and TRBJ2-3, with D possibly TRBD1 on 5 matching bases. The CDR3 has 16 residues. Germline V gene lookup returns CDR1 SGHNT and CDR2 YYREEE (reference sequence). V dropped 0 bases and J dropped 0 bases, with 11 bases sitting between them. The CDR3 region is CASSLVEGVSTDTQYF. CDR3 DNA sequence: TGTGCCAGCAGCTTGGTAGAAGGGGTGAGCACAGATACGCAGTATTTT. Supplemented by reference TRBV5-4 and TRBJ2-3, the full variable domain reads ETGVTQSPTHLIKTRGQQVTLRCSSQSGHNTVSWYQQALGQGPQFIFQYYREEENGRGNFPPRFSGLQFPNYSSELNVNALELDDSALYLCASSLVEGVSTDTQYFGPGTRLTVL.